Here is one T cell receptor beta chain with its context. Its antigen is currently unknown. The V and J ends lost 0 bases and 6 bases respectively, with 14 bases between them. This CDR3 has 15 residues. From germline, CDR1 is MGHDK and CDR2 SYGVNS. This record comes from a study of cytomegalovirus exposure and HLA in healthy donors. Points from the study as a whole: Accounts indicate the classifier identified cytomegalovirus status with strong specificity and sensitivity.

The PCR was carried out with 60 Vbeta primers and 13 Jbeta primers. Original methodology: An analysis that came later counted 60 million to 80 million unique TCR beta chains, roughly 11 million shared. The method was immunoSEQ multiplex PCR; TCRdb's version includes in-frame clones alone and lacks a portion of them. Clone size and the V and J calls come from that table; the DNA yielded D and trimming. Of around 210,000 clones listed, about 85% are singletons. As for the donors, each was a healthy bone marrow donor. The chain carries TRBV25-1 and TRBJ1-1; D gene unclear. This clonotype was sampled from a girl aged 2 to 9 in good health and CMV-seronegative. Material: PBMCs. CDR3 residues: CASSEYGQIIPEAFF. Here the CDR3 DNA reads TGTGCCAGCAGTGAATATGGGCAGATAATACCTGAAGCTTTCTTT. Drawing the rest from reference TRBV25-1 and TRBJ1-1, the complete variable domain is EADIYQTPRYLVIGTGKKITLECSQTMGHDKMYWYQQDPGMELHLIHYSYGVNSTEKGDLSSESTVSRIRTEHFPLTLESARPSHTSQYLCASSEYGQIIPEAFFGQGTRLTVV.